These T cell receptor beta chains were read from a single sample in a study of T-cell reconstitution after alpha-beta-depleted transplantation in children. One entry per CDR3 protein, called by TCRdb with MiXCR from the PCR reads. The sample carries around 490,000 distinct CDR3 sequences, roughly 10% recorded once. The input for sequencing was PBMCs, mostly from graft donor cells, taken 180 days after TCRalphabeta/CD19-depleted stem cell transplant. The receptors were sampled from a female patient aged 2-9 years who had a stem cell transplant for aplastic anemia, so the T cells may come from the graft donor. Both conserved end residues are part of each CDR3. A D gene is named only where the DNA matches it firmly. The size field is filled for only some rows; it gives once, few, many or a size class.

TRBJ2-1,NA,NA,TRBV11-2,TGTGCCAGCAGCTCTCTCGGCGGCCCAGGAGGGCGCTCCTACAATGAGCAGTTCTTC,CASSSLGGPGGRSYNEQFF
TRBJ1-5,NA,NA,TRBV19,TGTGCCAGTAGAGCTAGTGGCGGCAATCAGCCCCAGCATTTT,CASRASGGNQPQHF
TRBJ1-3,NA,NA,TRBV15,TGTGCCACCAGCAGGACCCCCGTGACAGTCTCTGGAAACACCATATATTTT,CATSRTPVTVSGNTIYF
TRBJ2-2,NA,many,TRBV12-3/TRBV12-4,TGTGCCAGCAGTGCAGCTAGCCTCACCGGGGAGCTGTTTTTT,CASSAASLTGELFF
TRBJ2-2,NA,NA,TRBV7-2,TGTGCCAGCAGCCCTAACGGCCGCAGAGAGACCGGGGAGCTGTTTTTT,CASSPNGRRETGELFF
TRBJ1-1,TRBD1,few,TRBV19,TGTGCCAGTAGTCCAGGACAGGTGATCAGAACTGAAGCTTTCTTT,CASSPGQVIRTEAFF
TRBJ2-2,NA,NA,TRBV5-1,TGCGCCAGCAGCCTTGGCTTCGGTAGCGGGAACACCGGGGAGCTGTTTTTT,CASSLGFGSGNTGELFF
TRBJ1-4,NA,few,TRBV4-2,TGTGCCAGCAGCCAAGCGGGGGGGGCGGGAGGAAAACTGTTTTTT,CASSQAGGAGGKLFF
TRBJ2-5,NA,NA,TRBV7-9,TGTGCCAGCAGCCGTAGAGGGGAAGGAGAGACCCAGTACTTC,CASSRRGEGETQYF
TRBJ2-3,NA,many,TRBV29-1,TGCAGCGCCGGGAGTGCGGGTCGGACAGATACGCAGTATTTT,CSAGSAGRTDTQYF
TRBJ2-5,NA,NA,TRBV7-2,TGTGCCACCCGACCAGGCAGCCAAGAGACCCAGTACTTC,CATRPGSQETQYF
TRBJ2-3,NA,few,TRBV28,TGTGCCAGCAACCATCACACAGATACGCAGTATTTT,CASNHHTDTQYF
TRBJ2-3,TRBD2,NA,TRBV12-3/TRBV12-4,TGTGCCAGCAGTTTGACTAGCGAAGCAGATACGCAGTATTTT,CASSLTSEADTQYF